Listed here are 9 T cell receptor beta chains from one sample, sequenced in a study of blood T cell repertoires in COVID-19. TCRdb's copy holds only in-frame clones and misses some; the assay was immunoSEQ multiplex PCR. Here the sample spans 90,000 to 100,000 clones, 65% to 90% being singletons. The sequencing input was peripheral blood. The source of these receptors is a man between 65 and 80 years old with active or convalescent COVID-19.

V and J are TRBV6-5 and TRBJ1-2; weak D call: TRBD1 (6 bases). The CDR3 is 12 amino acids. V lost 7 bases, J lost 4 bases, and 10 bases lay in between. Germline CDR1 and CDR2: MNHEY and SVGAGI. The CDR3 nucleotides read TGTGCCAGCACTTCAGGGGCCTATGGCTACACCTTC. It codes for CASTSGAYGYTF.

CDR3 DNA: TGCGCCAGCAGCTTGGTGGGCCATGAGCAGTTCTTC. It specifies CASSLVGHEQFF. The chain carries TRBV5-1 and TRBJ2-1, with D unresolved. Germline V lookup: CDR1 SGHRS, CDR2 YFSETQ. The CDR3 extends over 12 amino acids. V lost 0 bases and J 8 bases, leaving 6 bases between the germline ends.

J is TRBJ1-3 and V is TRBV5-1, with D possibly TRBD1 on 5 matching bases. Trimming left V 0 bases short and J 0 bases short, with 7 bases between. The CDR3 runs 15 residues. CDR1 and CDR2 from the germline V gene are SGHRS and YFSETQ. The chain's CDR3 is CASSLGRASGNTIYF. Here the CDR3 DNA reads TGCGCCAGCAGCTTGGGCAGGGCCTCTGGAAACACCATATATTTT.

V is TRBV9 and J is TRBJ1-6; no clear D gene. Germline values: CDR1 SGDLS, CDR2 YYNGEE. V gave up 0 bases and J gave up 0 bases, with 4 bases separating them. The CDR3 covers 15 residues. The CDR3 nucleotides read TGTGCCAGCAGCGTAGGCAGCTCCTATAATTCACCCCTCCACTTT. Amino acids: CASSVGSSYNSPLHF.

J is TRBJ2-7 and V is TRBV27; D gene ambiguous. Germline values: CDR1 MNHEY, CDR2 SMNVEV (reference sequence). The CDR3 consists of 13 residues. V was cut by 6 bases and J by 2 bases, with 11 bases left in between. The CDR3 DNA reads as TGTGCCAGCAGCTCCTCCTTTACCTACGAGCAGTACTTC. It specifies CASSSSFTYEQYF.

This clone was picked up one time. The J gene is TRBJ1-1, the V gene TRBV6-5; 7 bases line up with TRBD1. The V segment lost 6 bases and the J segment 5 bases; nucleotides outside the gene matches: 12. Germline loops: CDR1 MNHEY, CDR2 SVGAGI. The CDR3 is 15 residues long. The CDR3 DNA reads TGTGCCAGCAGAAAAACAGGGGTCGCCCTAACTGAAGCTTTCTTT. This gives the protein CASRKTGVALTEAFF.

The CDR3 sequence: CASSYSEDTSPLHF. Written as DNA, the CDR3 is TGTGCCAGCAGTTACTCTGAGGATACTTCACCCCTCCACTTT. V and J are TRBV6-5 and TRBJ1-6; D unresolved. The germline V and J ends were trimmed by 0 bases and 9 bases, with 9 bases remaining between them. The CDR3 contains 14 residues. Germline CDR1 MNHEY, CDR2 SVGAGI.

This sequence joins TRBV5-4 and TRBJ1-1; maybe TRBD1 (5 bases). CDR1 and CDR2 (germline): SGHNT, YYREEE (reference sequence). The CDR3 spans 15 residues. Trimming took 2 bases from V and 1 from J, leaving 12 bases between them. CDR3 loop: CASSFAPDRNTEAFF. As DNA, the CDR3 is TGTGCCAGCAGCTTCGCCCCCGACAGGAACACTGAAGCTTTCTTT.

The chain recombines TRBV11-2 with TRBJ2-5; 9 nucleotides align to TRBD1. The length of the CDR3 is 15 residues. The germline V gene encodes CDR1 SGHAT and CDR2 FQNNGV. The ends lost 4 bases at V and 2 bases at J; junction bases unmatched: 5. The chain's CDR3 is CASSWEDRGQETQYF. The CDR3 bases are TGTGCCAGCAGCTGGGAGGACAGGGGACAAGAGACCCAGTACTTC.